This T cell receptor beta chain was observed in a study of control samples from healthy donors and cancer patients. Assay used: immunoSEQ multiplex PCR; TCRdb lists only in-frame clones, some missing. The table shows approximately 70,000 clones, with 83% occurring only once. The CDR3 runs to 14 residues. Trimming took 3 bases from V and 3 from J, leaving 12 bases between them. The germline gives CDR1 KGHSH, CDR2 LQKENI. Input material: blood. The chain combines TRBV18 with TRBJ2-7; D not resolved. This sequence originates from a man in his 60s in good health. This CDR3 is CASSPHPNDYEQYF. In DNA form, the CDR3 reads TGTGCCAGCTCACCTCACCCAAACGACTACGAGCAGTACTTC.